One and the same sample provided the 25 T cell receptor beta chains below, sequenced in a study of blood T cell repertoires in COVID-19. Using immunoSEQ multiplex PCR, the repertoire was profiled, and TCRdb retains in-frame clones only, with some absent. Of roughly 280,000 clones listed, 70% to 90% are singletons. The material sequenced was PBMCs or T cells enriched from blood (not recorded which). All receptors derive from a woman in her 30s with acute COVID-19.

This chain links TRBV4-1 with TRBJ2-5, with a weak D call TRBD1 (6 bases). Germline lookup yields CDR1 MGHRA and CDR2 YSYEKL. The ends were cut back, 0 bases at V and 7 bases at J, with 18 bases in the middle. The CDR3 sequence is 16 residues long. Here the CDR3 reads CASSQEPTGRWRTQYF. The CDR3 coding sequence is TGCGCCAGCAGCCAAGAACCGACAGGAAGGTGGCGGACCCAGTACTTC.

This chain connects TRBV7-8 to TRBJ2-2; 12 bases line up with TRBD2. V lost 11 bases to trimming and J lost 2 bases; unmatched junction nucleotides: 9. The CDR3 is 16 residues long. From germline, CDR1 is SGHVS and CDR2 FQNEAQ. The CDR3 region is CACPGTSGLNTGELFF. The DNA for the CDR3 is TGTGCCTGCCCCGGGACTAGCGGGCTAAACACCGGGGAGCTGTTTTTT.

The chain links TRBV18 to TRBJ2-3; weak D call: TRBD2 (6 bases). The germline V and J ends were trimmed by 3 bases and 0 bases, with 16 bases remaining between them. The CDR3 consists of 17 residues. CDR1 is KGHSH and CDR2 is LQKENI in the germline V gene. Here the CDR3 DNA reads TGTGCCAGCTCACCGCAGGGAGGAAAACCTAGCACAGATACGCAGTATTTT. It is translated as CASSPQGGKPSTDTQYF. Full variable domain (missing parts from reference TRBV18 and TRBJ2-3): NAGVMQNPRHLVRRRGQEARLRCSPMKGHSHVYWYRQLPEEGLKFMVYLQKENIIDESGMPKERFSAEFPKEGPSILRIQQVVRGDSAAYFCASSPQGGKPSTDTQYFGPGTRLTVL.

The chain is built from TRBV29-1 and TRBJ2-1; D may be TRBD1 (5 bases). Trimming stripped 1 base from V and 5 bases from J, with 9 bases between. Per the germline V gene, CDR1 is SQVTM and CDR2 is ANQGSEA. CDR3 length: 13 amino acids. The CDR3 spells CSVEVGRDNEQFF. In nucleotides, the CDR3 is TGCAGCGTTGAAGTCGGCAGGGACAATGAGCAGTTCTTC.

The chain carries TRBV30 and TRBJ2-6, with D possibly matching TRBD2 (5 bases). V was trimmed by 0 bases and J by 2 bases, leaving 11 bases between them. From germline, CDR1 is GTSNPN and CDR2 SVGIG (reference sequence). The CDR3 has 16 amino acids. The CDR3 protein is CAWSVQWETGANVLTF. Written as DNA, the CDR3 is TGTGCCTGGAGTGTACAATGGGAGACTGGGGCCAACGTCCTGACTTTC.

The chain carries TRBV29-1 and TRBJ2-1, with D possibly being TRBD2 (6 bases). Trimming took off 5 bases at V and 4 bases at J, with 9 bases between the two ends. The CDR3 extends over 12 amino acids. Germline V gene lookup returns CDR1 SQVTM and CDR2 ANQGSEA. DNA of the CDR3: TGCAGCGTTCCTAGCGAATACAATGAGCAGTTCTTC. As protein: CSVPSEYNEQFF.

This clone was counted a single time. The chain joins TRBV5-4 to TRBJ2-7; 11 nucleotides agree with TRBD2. Unmatched junction bases numbered 3, after V lost 4 bases and J lost 3 bases. CDR1 is SGHNT, CDR2 YYREEE, per germline (reference sequence). This CDR3 spans 14 amino acids. As DNA, the CDR3 is TGTGCCAGCAGCACAGGGACTAGCGGCTACGAGCAGTACTTC. Translation gives CASSTGTSGYEQYF. The whole variable domain, remainder taken from reference TRBV5-4 and TRBJ2-7, is ETGVTQSPTHLIKTRGQQVTLRCSSQSGHNTVSWYQQALGQGPQFIFQYYREEENGRGNFPPRFSGLQFPNYSSELNVNALELDDSALYLCASSTGTSGYEQYFGPGTRLTVT.

The table lists this clone with a few counts. The genes are TRBV19 and TRBJ2-6; 12 bases match TRBD1. Germline CDR1 and CDR2: LNHDA and SQIVND (reference sequence). The CDR3 runs 19 residues. The V and J ends lost 7 bases and 4 bases, in that order; junction bases with no gene match: 14. Here the CDR3 DNA reads TGTGCCAGTACCCCTCCGGGACAGGGGGCAGGGTCCGGGGCCAACGTCCTGACTTTC. Its translation: CASTPPGQGAGSGANVLTF.

This clone was counted once. The chain uses TRBV6-4 and TRBJ2-1; 8 bases line up with TRBD2. This CDR3 is 13 amino acids long. Germline lookup yields CDR1 MRHNA and CDR2 SNTAGT. V lost 5 bases to trimming and J lost 8 bases; unmatched junction nucleotides: 5. The CDR3 DNA follows: TGTGCCAGCAGTAGCGGGAGTGGCGATGAGCAGTTCTTC. Translating gives CASSSGSGDEQFF.

The rearrangement links TRBV3-1 (or the pseudogene TRBV3-2) to TRBJ2-7; tentatively, D is TRBD2 (5 bases). This CDR3 is 14 amino acids long. Between the trimmed V and J ends, which lost 1 base and 3 bases, there was a span of 10 bases. Per germline, CDR1 LGHDT and CDR2 YNNKEL (reference sequence). The CDR3 DNA reads as TGTGCCAGCAGCCAAGTTTCAGCGGACTACGAGCAGTACTTC. This sequence encodes CASSQVSADYEQYF.

The rearrangement uses TRBV24-1 and TRBJ2-2, with 10 bases that match TRBD1. The CDR3 extends over 16 amino acids. The V gene's germline CDR1 is KGHDR and CDR2 SFDVKD. With V trimmed by 0 bases and J by 4 bases, 1 base remained unmatched. The CDR3 DNA reads TGTGCCACCAGTGATTTGGGGACAGGGGCCACCGGGGAGCTGTTTTTT. Its protein product is CATSDLGTGATGELFF.

The chain carries TRBV30 and TRBJ1-3; D is unclear. This CDR3 has 13 residues. Germline CDR1 is GTSNPN and CDR2 is SVGIG (reference sequence). V was pared by 4 bases and J by 2 bases, with 9 bases between. CDR3: CAWNAGAGNTIYF. In DNA, the CDR3 is TGTGCCTGGAATGCAGGCGCTGGAAACACCATATATTTT.

This rearrangement joins TRBV25-1 to TRBJ1-6, with no clear D. V lost 5 bases, J lost 7 bases, and 12 bases lay in between. The CDR3 has 14 amino acids. The germline CDR1 and CDR2 sequences are MGHDK and SYGVNS. This chain's CDR3 is CASSPTETNSPLHF. The CDR3 bases are TGTGCCAGCAGTCCCACAGAGACCAATTCACCCCTCCACTTT.

The chain is built from TRBV27 and TRBJ1-3, with 11 bases identical to TRBD1. Germline loops: CDR1 MNHEY, CDR2 SMNVEV (reference sequence). Trimming cost V 4 bases and J 1 base; bases outside gene matches: 6. The CDR3 sequence is 17 residues long. In DNA, the CDR3 is TGTGCCAGCAGTTCACCGGGACAGGGGGGTTCTGGAAACACCATATATTTT. It encodes CASSSPGQGGSGNTIYF.

The V gene is TRBV5-3, the J gene TRBJ2-5; 12 nucleotides line up with TRBD2. TRBV5-3 carries the ORF label, with uncertain function. Trimming removed 9 bases from V and 4 bases from J; junction bases left unmatched: 4. The CDR3 extends over 13 amino acids. As DNA, the CDR3 is TGTGCCACGGAACTAGCGGGAGGAGAGACCCAGTACTTC. This translates into CATELAGGETQYF.

V is TRBV9 and J is TRBJ2-3; D possibly corresponds to TRBD1 (6 bases). The germline V gene encodes CDR1 SGDLS and CDR2 YYNGEE. This CDR3 contains 19 residues. V lost 3 bases, J lost 0 bases, and 23 bases lay in between. CDR3 residues: CASSGPPRGSSSSTDTQYF. CDR3 nucleotides: TGTGCCAGCAGCGGGCCCCCGAGGGGGAGTTCGTCTAGCACAGATACGCAGTATTTT.

This chain joins TRBV9 and TRBJ1-1; TRBD1 is a possible D gene (5 bases). The CDR3 spans 13 residues. V was cut by 0 bases and J by 6 bases, with 9 bases left in between. The V gene's germline CDR1 is SGDLS and CDR2 YYNGEE. The CDR3 DNA follows: TGTGCCAGCAGCGTAGGTCAGGGCTCTGAAGCTTTCTTT. Residues: CASSVGQGSEAFF. Full variable domain (missing parts from reference TRBV9 and TRBJ1-1): DSGVTQTPKHLITATGQRVTLRCSPRSGDLSVYWYQQSLDQGLQFLIQYYNGEERAKGNILERFSAQQFPDLHSELNLSSLELGDSALYFCASSVGQGSEAFFGQGTRLTVV.

The rearrangement uses TRBV5-1 and TRBJ2-5; 7 nucleotides match TRBD2. V shed 6 bases, J shed 1 base, and the junction held 9 bases outside the gene matches. Germline V gives CDR1 SGHRS, CDR2 YFSETQ. The CDR3 has 15 amino acids. In nucleotides, the CDR3 is TGCGCCAGCACGGCCTTGCCTAGCGGCCAAGAGACCCAGTACTTC. Translating it yields CASTALPSGQETQYF.

The rearrangement links TRBV7-2 to TRBJ2-1, with 10 bases matching TRBD2. The CDR3 spans 15 residues. After removal of 1 base from V and 6 bases from J, the junction contained 3 bases not matched to a gene. The germline gives CDR1 SGHTA, CDR2 FQGNSA. The chain's CDR3 is CASSLELAGGNEQFF. The CDR3 coding sequence is TGTGCCAGCAGCTTAGAATTAGCGGGGGGCAATGAGCAGTTCTTC. The variable domain in full, completed from reference TRBV7-2 and TRBJ2-1, reads GAGVSQSPSNKVTEKGKDVELRCDPISGHTALYWYRQSLGQGLEFLIYFQGNSAPDKSGLPSDRFSAERTGGSVSTLTIQRTQQEDSAVYLCASSLELAGGNEQFFGPGTRLTVL.

The V gene is TRBV7-9, the J gene TRBJ2-7; 12 bases agree with TRBD2. V was clipped by 4 bases and J by 2 bases; unmatched bases: 0. The CDR3 consists of 14 residues. Germline V gives CDR1 SEHNR, CDR2 FQNEAQ (reference sequence). This CDR3 reads CASSSSGRAYEQYF. CDR3 nucleotides: TGTGCCAGCAGCTCTAGCGGGAGGGCCTACGAGCAGTACTTC.

J is TRBJ2-3 and V is TRBV9; 11 positions match TRBD2. The junction had 3 bases not matched to a gene; V was cut back by 2 bases and J by 4 bases. Germline loops: CDR1 SGDLS, CDR2 YYNGEE. The CDR3 length is 15 residues. The CDR3 reads CASSVLAGGPDTQYF. CDR3 DNA: TGTGCCAGCAGCGTCCTAGCGGGAGGCCCAGATACGCAGTATTTT.

A single count supports this clone. CDR3 protein: CASRFSGSYEQYF. CDR3 nucleotides: TGTGCCAGTAGATTTAGCGGGAGTTACGAGCAGTACTTC. The gene calls are TRBV19 and TRBJ2-7, with 9 positions matching TRBD2. Germline V gene data show CDR1 as LNHDA and CDR2 as SQIVND (reference sequence). J lost 4 bases, V lost 6 bases, and 4 bases had no gene match. This CDR3 is 13 amino acids long.

This clone was detected only once. V gene TRBV11-3 combines with J gene TRBJ2-3, with TRBD2 identical over 9 bases. The CDR3 is made up of 17 amino acids. Germline V CDR1 and CDR2: SGHNT, YENEEA. J was trimmed by 2 bases and V by 5 bases; bases with no gene match: 11. The chain's CDR3 is CASSQSWASGDTDTQYF. CDR3 DNA: TGTGCCAGCAGCCAAAGTTGGGCTAGCGGGGACACAGATACGCAGTATTTT.

For this clone: Other DNA sequences in this sample translate to the same CDR3. The rearrangement uses TRBV28 and TRBJ2-7, with D perhaps matching TRBD2 (5 bases). Germline V gene sequence: CDR1 MDHEN, CDR2 SYDVKM. This CDR3 comprises 12 residues. The germline V and J ends were trimmed by 3 bases and 4 bases, with 7 bases remaining between them. CDR3 sequence (DNA): TGTGCCAGCAGTTTGGGGAGTTACGAGCAGTACTTC. It codes for CASSLGSYEQYF. The full variable domain, its missing parts supplied by reference TRBV28 and TRBJ2-7, is DVKVTQSSRYLVKRTGEKVFLECVQDMDHENMFWYRQDPGLGLRLIYFSYDVKMKEKGDIPEGYSVSREKKERFSLILESASTNQTSMYLCASSLGSYEQYFGPGTRLTVT.

The CDR3 loop is CASRETSGTYQETQYF. The CDR3 DNA reads TGTGCCAGCAGAGAAACTAGCGGGACGTACCAAGAGACCCAGTACTTC. This chain connects TRBV2 to TRBJ2-5; 10 bases match TRBD2. Trimming removed 6 bases from V and 0 bases from J; junction bases left unmatched: 7. The CDR3 extends over 16 amino acids. Germline loops: CDR1 SNHLY, CDR2 FYNNEI.